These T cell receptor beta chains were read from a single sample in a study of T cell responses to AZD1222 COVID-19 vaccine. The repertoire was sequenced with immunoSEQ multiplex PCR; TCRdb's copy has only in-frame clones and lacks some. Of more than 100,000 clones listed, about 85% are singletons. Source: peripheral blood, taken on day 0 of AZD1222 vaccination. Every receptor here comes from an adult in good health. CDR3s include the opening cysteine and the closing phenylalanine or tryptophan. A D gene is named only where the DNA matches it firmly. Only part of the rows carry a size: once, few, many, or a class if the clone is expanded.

cdr3_aa: CARSGRGTSGRSDGVYNEQFF; cdr3_nt: TGTGCCAGAAGCGGCCGGGGGACTAGCGGGAGGAGCGATGGGGTCTACAATGAGCAGTTCTTC; j_call: TRBJ2-1; d_call: TRBD2; v_call: TRBV5-3; clone_size: -
cdr3_aa: CASSRSGSGETQYF; cdr3_nt: TGTGCCAGCAGCCGTAGCGGGAGCGGAGAGACCCAGTACTTC; j_call: TRBJ2-5; d_call: TRBD2; v_call: TRBV14; clone_size: -
cdr3_aa: CASSLTGTVAYEQYF; cdr3_nt: TGTGCCAGCAGCTTGACCGGGACGGTAGCCTACGAGCAGTACTTC; j_call: TRBJ2-7; d_call: -; v_call: TRBV11-2; clone_size: -
cdr3_aa: CSVAQGGTEAFF; cdr3_nt: TGCAGCGTTGCCCAGGGAGGGACTGAAGCTTTCTTT; j_call: TRBJ1-1; d_call: -; v_call: TRBV29-1; clone_size: -
cdr3_aa: CASSGYRESYGYTF; cdr3_nt: TGTGCCAGCAGCGGTTACAGGGAAAGCTATGGCTACACCTTC; j_call: TRBJ1-2; d_call: -; v_call: TRBV11-2; clone_size: -
cdr3_aa: CASSTRTRAYNSPLHF; cdr3_nt: TGTGCCAGCAGTACCCGGACCCGTGCCTATAATTCACCCCTCCACTTT; j_call: TRBJ1-6; d_call: -; v_call: TRBV27; clone_size: -
cdr3_aa: CSATGTGRGKLFF; cdr3_nt: TGCAGCGCCACTGGGACAGGGCGCGGAAAACTGTTTTTT; j_call: TRBJ1-4; d_call: TRBD1; v_call: TRBV29-1; clone_size: -
cdr3_aa: CASSVQGVREKLFF; cdr3_nt: TGTGCCAGCAGTGTGCAGGGGGTTAGGGAAAAACTGTTTTTT; j_call: TRBJ1-4; d_call: TRBD1; v_call: TRBV5-4; clone_size: -
cdr3_aa: CASSAGLMPTEAFF; cdr3_nt: TGTGCCAGCAGTGCCGGACTGATGCCCACTGAAGCTTTCTTT; j_call: TRBJ1-1; d_call: -; v_call: TRBV28; clone_size: -
cdr3_aa: CASSLTGVGEKLFF; cdr3_nt: TGTGCCAGCAGCTTAACAGGGGTCGGGGAAAAACTGTTTTTT; j_call: TRBJ1-4; d_call: TRBD1; v_call: TRBV7-6; clone_size: -
cdr3_aa: CAYGEVHEQYF; cdr3_nt: TGTGCCTATGGAGAGGTGCACGAGCAGTACTTC; j_call: TRBJ2-7; d_call: -; v_call: TRBV30; clone_size: -
cdr3_aa: CASSFEGTGQETQYF; cdr3_nt: TGTGCCAGCAGTTTTGAGGGGACAGGTCAAGAGACCCAGTACTTC; j_call: TRBJ2-5; d_call: TRBD1; v_call: TRBV28; clone_size: -
cdr3_aa: CASSMGTSGRGDTQYF; cdr3_nt: TGCGCCAGCAGCATGGGGACTAGCGGGAGGGGAGATACGCAGTATTTT; j_call: TRBJ2-3; d_call: TRBD2; v_call: TRBV5-1; clone_size: -
cdr3_aa: CASSEASGRAVNEQFF; cdr3_nt: TGCGCCAGCAGTGAGGCCAGCGGGAGGGCCGTCAATGAGCAGTTCTTC; j_call: TRBJ2-1; d_call: TRBD2; v_call: TRBV10-1; clone_size: -
cdr3_aa: CASSFPVSSGVKNSPLHF; cdr3_nt: TGTGCCAGCAGCTTCCCAGTCTCCTCAGGGGTGAAGAATTCACCCCTCCACTTT; j_call: TRBJ1-6; d_call: -; v_call: TRBV11-3; clone_size: -
cdr3_aa: CASSFLYGYTF; cdr3_nt: TGTGCCAGCAGTTTCCTTTATGGCTACACCTTC; j_call: TRBJ1-2; d_call: -; v_call: TRBV28; clone_size: -
cdr3_aa: CASSPRTGLENEQFF; cdr3_nt: TGTGCCAGCAGCCCCAGGACAGGGTTGGAAAATGAGCAGTTCTTC; j_call: TRBJ2-1; d_call: TRBD1; v_call: TRBV3-1/TRBV3-2; clone_size: once
cdr3_aa: CASSSAGAASTDTQYF; cdr3_nt: TGTGCCAGCAGCTCGGCAGGGGCAGCTAGCACAGATACGCAGTATTTT; j_call: TRBJ2-3; d_call: -; v_call: TRBV5-4; clone_size: -
cdr3_aa: CASSPDRHQETQYF; cdr3_nt: TGTGCCAGCAGCCCGGACAGGCACCAAGAGACCCAGTACTTC; j_call: TRBJ2-5; d_call: TRBD1; v_call: TRBV7-3; clone_size: -
cdr3_aa: CAWRGRGLETQYF; cdr3_nt: TGTGCCTGGAGGGGGAGGGGGCTTGAGACCCAGTACTTC; j_call: TRBJ2-5; d_call: -; v_call: TRBV30; clone_size: few
cdr3_aa: CASSLVGEYNEQFF; cdr3_nt: TGTGCCAGCAGCTTAGTCGGAGAATACAATGAGCAGTTCTTC; j_call: TRBJ2-1; d_call: -; v_call: TRBV11-3; clone_size: once
cdr3_aa: CASSYHANSGNTIYF; cdr3_nt: TGTGCCAGCAGTTATCACGCCAACTCTGGAAACACCATATATTTT; j_call: TRBJ1-3; d_call: -; v_call: TRBV6-6; clone_size: -
cdr3_aa: CASSRSGLQETQYF; cdr3_nt: TGTGCCAGCAGTCGTAGCGGATTGCAAGAGACCCAGTACTTC; j_call: TRBJ2-5; d_call: -; v_call: TRBV7-6; clone_size: -